This record concerns one TCR beta chain sequence. The sample belongs to a study of control samples from healthy donors and cancer patients. Libraries were prepared by immunoSEQ multiplex PCR; TCRdb keeps only in-frame clonotypes and omits some of them. The sample lists fewer than 200,000 clones; 85% to 95% were seen once. The V and J ends lost 0 bases and 10 bases respectively, with 13 bases between them. Germline CDR1 reads SGHDT; CDR2 reads YYEEEE. The CDR3 contains 13 residues. The specimen sequenced was blood. This TCR was sampled from a man younger than 35 in good health. This chain uses TRBV5-6 with TRBJ1-1, with D possibly TRBD1 on 6 matching bases. The CDR3 sequence: CASSLVGGRRAFF. The CDR3 bases are TGTGCCAGCAGCTTGGTGGGGGGGCGTAGAGCTTTCTTT.